What follows are 11 T cell receptor beta chains derived from one specimen sequenced in a study of OX40 agonist ivuxolimab in advanced cancers. Assay used: immunoSEQ multiplex PCR; TCRdb lists only in-frame clones, some missing. This table holds more than 100,000 clones, 90% to 95% found once. The source material was CD4+ or CD8+ T cells sorted from blood, sampled in a trial of the OX40 agonist ivuxolimab. The receptors derive from an adult with an advanced solid tumor such as melanoma, head and neck, liver or kidney cancer.

The chain carries TRBV19 and TRBJ1-3, with TRBD1 as a possible D gene (6 bases). This CDR3 spans 15 amino acids. The germline CDR1 and CDR2 sequences are LNHDA and SQIVND (reference sequence). Trimming cost V 9 bases and J 3 bases, with 18 bases left between them. The CDR3 sequence: CASGYTGFRGNTIYF. In DNA form, the CDR3 reads TGTGCCAGCGGCTATACAGGGTTTCGTGGAAACACCATATATTTT.

J is TRBJ1-5 and V is TRBV6-6; 7 bases match TRBD1. Per the germline V gene, CDR1 is MNHNY and CDR2 is SVGAGI (reference sequence). J gave up 10 bases and V 0 bases, and 3 bases lay outside the gene matches. This CDR3 spans 13 amino acids. The DNA of the CDR3 is TGTGCCAGCAGTTACTCGAGGGACAGACCCCAGCATTTT. Its translation is CASSYSRDRPQHF.

The chain uses TRBV15 and TRBJ2-3; D is possibly TRBD2 (5 bases). CDR3 length: 12 amino acids. V dropped 3 bases and J dropped 6 bases, with 7 bases sitting between them. Per germline, CDR1 LNHNV and CDR2 YYDKDF (reference sequence). DNA of the CDR3: TGTGCCACCAGCAGGGACTCTGATACGCAGTATTTT. Protein: CATSRDSDTQYF.

The rearrangement uses TRBV7-7 and TRBJ2-1, with D unresolved. Trimming removed 2 bases at V and 9 bases at J, with 17 bases between. Germline values: CDR1 SSHAT, CDR2 FNYEAQ (reference sequence). This CDR3 contains 15 residues. The CDR3 sequence: CASSLSGSKDTEQFF. As DNA, the CDR3 is TGTGCCAGCAGCTTAAGTGGCTCCAAGGATACTGAGCAGTTCTTC.

The genes are TRBV4-1 and TRBJ2-5; D not resolved. The CDR3 is 13 amino acids. Germline CDR1 reads MGHRA; CDR2 reads YSYEKL. The V end lost 2 bases, the J end lost 5 bases, and 9 bases lay between the germline ends. The chain's CDR3 is CASSQILGETQYF. As DNA, the CDR3 is TGCGCCAGCAGCCAAATCCTCGGGGAGACCCAGTACTTC.

Here the CDR3 DNA reads TGTGCCAGCCCCTGGCGGGGGGTGGCGAAGACCCAGTACTTC. Translation: CASPWRGVAKTQYF. This chain uses TRBV7-2 with TRBJ2-5, with 8 bases fitting TRBD2. From germline, CDR1 is SGHTA and CDR2 FQGNSA. V was clipped by 8 bases and J by 6 bases; unmatched bases: 11. The CDR3 has 14 residues.

The chain uses TRBV7-3 and TRBJ2-5, with 10 bases aligning to TRBD2. Per germline, CDR1 SGHTA and CDR2 FQGTGA. The V gene end was trimmed by 5 bases and the J gene end by 0 bases; junction bases not matched to a gene: 6. The CDR3 is made up of 16 amino acids. CDR3 nucleotides: TGTGCCAGCAGCCCTGGGACTAGCGCGTACCAAGAGACCCAGTACTTC. This encodes CASSPGTSAYQETQYF. Supplemented by reference TRBV7-3 and TRBJ2-5, the full variable domain reads GAGVSQTPSNKVTEKGKYVELRCDPISGHTALYWYRQSLGQGPEFLIYFQGTGAADDSGLPNDRFFAVRPEGSVSTLKIQRTERGDSAVYLCASSPGTSAYQETQYFGPGTRLLVL.

The CDR3 bases are TGTGCCAGCAGTGACCTGACAGGGGGCGGAACTGAAGCTTTCTTT. Translated: CASSDLTGGGTEAFF. This chain connects TRBV6-1 to TRBJ1-1; 10 positions match TRBD1. Germline V gene data show CDR1 as MNHNS and CDR2 as SASEGT. The trim removed 3 bases at V and 5 bases at J, leaving 6 bases unmatched. The CDR3 loop spans 15 amino acids.

The chain employs TRBV5-6 and TRBJ1-5; D uncertain. Per the germline V gene, CDR1 is SGHDT and CDR2 is YYEEEE. V lost 4 bases and J 2 bases, leaving 13 bases between the germline ends. The CDR3 consists of 15 residues. The CDR3 is CASSVYRGGNQPQHF. In DNA, the CDR3 is TGTGCCAGCAGCGTATACCGAGGCGGCAATCAGCCCCAGCATTTT.

The chain recombines TRBV9 with TRBJ1-3; TRBD1 is a possible D gene (5 bases). Germline CDR1 SGDLS, CDR2 YYNGEE. This CDR3 is built from 15 residues. The V gene lost 0 bases and the J gene lost 2 bases, with 9 bases spanning the gap. Here the CDR3 reads CASSVVGGTGNTIYF. The DNA for the CDR3 is TGTGCCAGCAGCGTAGTCGGGGGAACTGGAAACACCATATATTTT.

The V gene is TRBV7-9, the J gene TRBJ2-1; TRBD2 agrees at 11 bases. CDR3 length: 14 amino acids. Trimming cost V 6 bases and J 11 bases; bases outside gene matches: 9. The V gene's germline CDR1 is SEHNR and CDR2 FQNEAQ (reference sequence). The CDR3 nucleotides read TGTGCCAGCAGTGTGGGGCTAGCGGGAGGAAAGCAGTTCTTC. Protein: CASSVGLAGGKQFF.